This TCR beta chain was observed in a study of cytomegalovirus exposure and HLA in healthy donors. Findings and limits, study-wide: Data from an earlier analysis indicated that most TCR beta V segments were productive either about 87% or about 30% of the time. Despite most TCR sequences being rare, some public TCRs occurred in many donors.

Concerning this clone: Its antigen is still unknown.

PCR was performed using 60 Vbeta and 13 Jbeta primers. Libraries were prepared by immunoSEQ multiplex PCR; TCRdb keeps only in-frame clonotypes and omits some of them. The repertoire holds 90,000 to 120,000 clones, with more than 75% as singletons. V was clipped by 4 bases and J by 8 bases; unmatched bases: 6. This CDR3 comprises 13 residues. The V gene's germline CDR1 is MDHEN and CDR2 SYDVKM. This receptor was identified in a woman aged 40 to 49 in good health and CMV-seronegative. This rearrangement joins TRBV28 to TRBJ1-2; 8 bases align to TRBD1. Input material: PBMCs. DNA of the CDR3: TGTGCCAGCAGTTCCCCGGACAGGGACGGCTACACCTTC. Translating gives CASSSPDRDGYTF.